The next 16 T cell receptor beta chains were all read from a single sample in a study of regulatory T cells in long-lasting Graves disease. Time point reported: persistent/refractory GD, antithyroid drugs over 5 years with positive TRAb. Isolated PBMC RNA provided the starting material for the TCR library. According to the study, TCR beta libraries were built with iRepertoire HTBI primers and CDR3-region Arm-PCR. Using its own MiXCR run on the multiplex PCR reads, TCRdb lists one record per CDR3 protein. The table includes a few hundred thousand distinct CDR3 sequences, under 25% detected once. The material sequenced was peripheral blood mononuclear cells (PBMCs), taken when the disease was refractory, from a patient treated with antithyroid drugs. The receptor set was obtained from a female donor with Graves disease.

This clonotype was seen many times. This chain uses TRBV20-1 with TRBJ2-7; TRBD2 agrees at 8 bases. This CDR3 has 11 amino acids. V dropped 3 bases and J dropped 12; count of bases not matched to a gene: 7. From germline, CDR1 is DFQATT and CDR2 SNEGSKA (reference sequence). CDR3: CSASGSGRMYF. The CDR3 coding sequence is TGCAGTGCTAGTGGCAGCGGGAGAATGTACTTC.

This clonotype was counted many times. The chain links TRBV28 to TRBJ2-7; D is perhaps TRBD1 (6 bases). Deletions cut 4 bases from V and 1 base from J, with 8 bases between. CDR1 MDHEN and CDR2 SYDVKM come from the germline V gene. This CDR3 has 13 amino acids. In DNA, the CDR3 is TGTGCCAGCAGTTCAGGGGAGTCCTACGAGCAGTACTTC. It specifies CASSSGESYEQYF.

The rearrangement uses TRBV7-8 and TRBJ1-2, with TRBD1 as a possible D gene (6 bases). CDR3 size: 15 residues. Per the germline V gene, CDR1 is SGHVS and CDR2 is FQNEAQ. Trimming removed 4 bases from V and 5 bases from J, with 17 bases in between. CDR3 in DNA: TGTGCCAGCAGCTCTCGGGGGGGCGGATCTTATGGCTACACCTTC. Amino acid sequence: CASSSRGGGSYGYTF.

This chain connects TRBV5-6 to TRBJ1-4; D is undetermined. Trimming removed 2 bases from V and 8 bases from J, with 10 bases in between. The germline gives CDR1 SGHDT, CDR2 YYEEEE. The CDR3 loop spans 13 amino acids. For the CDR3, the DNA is TGTGCCAGCAGCTTCGACCCGGGGGAAAAACTGTTTTTT. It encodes CASSFDPGEKLFF.

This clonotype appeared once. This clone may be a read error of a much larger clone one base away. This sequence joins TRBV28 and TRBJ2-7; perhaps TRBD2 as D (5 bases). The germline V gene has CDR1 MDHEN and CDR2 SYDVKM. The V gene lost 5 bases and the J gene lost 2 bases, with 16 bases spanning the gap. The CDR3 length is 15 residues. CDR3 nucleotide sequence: TGTGCCAGCAGTGCTTGGGGAGAGGGTGCCTACGAGCAGTACTTC. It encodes CASSAWGEGAYEQYF.

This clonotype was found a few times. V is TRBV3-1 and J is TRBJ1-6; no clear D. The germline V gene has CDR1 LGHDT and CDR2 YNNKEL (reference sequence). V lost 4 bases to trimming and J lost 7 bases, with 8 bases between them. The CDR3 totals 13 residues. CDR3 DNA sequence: TGTGCCAGCAGCCCCCATAGAAATTCACCCCTCCACTTT. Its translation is CASSPHRNSPLHF.

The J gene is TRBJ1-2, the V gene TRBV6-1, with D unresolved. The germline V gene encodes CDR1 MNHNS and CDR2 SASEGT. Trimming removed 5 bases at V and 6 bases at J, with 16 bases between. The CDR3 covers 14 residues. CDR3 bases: TGTGCCAGCAGTCCAGGACTTCGTGAGCATGGCTACACCTTC. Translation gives CASSPGLREHGYTF.

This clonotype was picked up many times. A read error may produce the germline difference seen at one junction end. The CDR3 here is CASSLGFDNSPLHF. In nucleotides, the CDR3 is TGTGCCAGCAGTTTAGGCTTTGATAACTCACCCCTCCACTTT. The chain carries TRBV12-3 or TRBV12-4 and TRBJ1-6; D remains unclear. The CDR3 runs to 14 residues.

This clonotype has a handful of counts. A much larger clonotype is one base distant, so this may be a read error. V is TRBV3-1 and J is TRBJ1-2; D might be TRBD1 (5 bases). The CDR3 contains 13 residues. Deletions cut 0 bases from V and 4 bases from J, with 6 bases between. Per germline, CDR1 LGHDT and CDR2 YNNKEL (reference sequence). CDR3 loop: CASSQEGAYGYTF. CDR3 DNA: TGTGCCAGCAGCCAAGAAGGGGCCTATGGCTACACCTTC.

The CDR3 DNA reads as TGTGCCAGTGGAGGGGGCGAGTCACCCCTCCACTTT. Translation gives CASGGGESPLHF. V and J are TRBV19 and TRBJ1-6; TRBD1 aligns across 7 bases. V lost 8 bases and J lost 10; bases outside the gene matches: 5. This CDR3 spans 12 amino acids. Germline lookup yields CDR1 LNHDA and CDR2 SQIVND (reference sequence).

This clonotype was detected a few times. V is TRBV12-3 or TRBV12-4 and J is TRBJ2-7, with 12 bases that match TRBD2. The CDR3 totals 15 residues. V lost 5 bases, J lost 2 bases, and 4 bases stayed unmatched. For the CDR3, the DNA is TGTGCCAGCAGTCCCGGACTAGCGGGACCCTACGAGCAGTACTTC. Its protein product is CASSPGLAGPYEQYF.

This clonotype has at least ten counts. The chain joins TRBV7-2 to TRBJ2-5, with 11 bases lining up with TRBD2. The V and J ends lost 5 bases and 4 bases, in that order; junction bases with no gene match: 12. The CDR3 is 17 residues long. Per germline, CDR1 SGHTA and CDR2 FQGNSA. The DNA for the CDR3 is TGTGCCAGCAGCCACACTAGCGGGAGAGTGAGGAGAGAGACCCAGTACTTC. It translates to CASSHTSGRVRRETQYF.

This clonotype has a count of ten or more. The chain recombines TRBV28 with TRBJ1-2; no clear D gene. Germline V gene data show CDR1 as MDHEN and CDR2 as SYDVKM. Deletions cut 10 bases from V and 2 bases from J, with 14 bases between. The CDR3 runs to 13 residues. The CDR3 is CAISYGRNYGYTF. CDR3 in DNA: TGTGCCATCTCCTATGGACGAAACTATGGCTACACCTTC.

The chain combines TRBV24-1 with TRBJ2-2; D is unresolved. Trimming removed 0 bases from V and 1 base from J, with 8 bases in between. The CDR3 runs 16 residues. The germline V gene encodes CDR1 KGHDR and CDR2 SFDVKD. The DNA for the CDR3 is TGTGCCACCAGTGATTTGCCCCTAGGGAACACCGGGGAGCTGTTTTTT. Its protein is CATSDLPLGNTGELFF.

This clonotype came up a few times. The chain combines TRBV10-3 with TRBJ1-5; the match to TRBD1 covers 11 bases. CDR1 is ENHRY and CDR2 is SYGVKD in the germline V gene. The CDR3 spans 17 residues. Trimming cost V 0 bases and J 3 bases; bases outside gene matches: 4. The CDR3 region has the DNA TGTGCCATCAGTGAGTCATTGGGACAGGGGGTCAATCAGCCCCAGCATTTT. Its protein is CAISESLGQGVNQPQHF.

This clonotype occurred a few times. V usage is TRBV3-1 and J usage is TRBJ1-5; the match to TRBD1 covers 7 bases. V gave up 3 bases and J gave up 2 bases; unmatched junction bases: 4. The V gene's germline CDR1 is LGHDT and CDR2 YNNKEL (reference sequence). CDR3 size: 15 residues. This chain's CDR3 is CASSQDRLGNQPQHF. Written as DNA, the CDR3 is TGTGCCAGCAGCCAGGACAGGCTTGGCAATCAGCCCCAGCATTTT.